Presented here are 6 T cell receptor beta chains from one specimen sequenced in a study of T cell repertoires in cytomegalovirus infection. TCRdb processed the reads anew with MiXCR; each CDR3 protein has one entry. The table has 65,000 to 85,000 distinct CDR3 sequences, less than 30% seen once; the top ten hold about 60%. No antigen has been identified for these receptors. The sample consisted of CD8+ T cells from cultured PBMCs, taken from culture after CMV antigen stimulation. The receptors were gathered from a human donor in good health (CMV status not recorded). Some clones in this sample may be carry-over from other donors' samples.

This clonotype appeared a few times. This chain uses TRBV20-1 with TRBJ2-1, with 11 bases matching TRBD2. CDR3 size: 16 residues. Per the germline V gene, CDR1 is DFQATT and CDR2 is SNEGSKA (reference sequence). After removal of 5 bases from V and 4 bases from J, the junction contained 10 bases not matched to a gene. CDR3 amino acids: CSAGPSSSGRYNEQFF. CDR3 nucleotide sequence: TGCAGTGCTGGACCGTCCTCTAGCGGGAGGTACAATGAGCAGTTCTTC.

This clonotype occurred a few times. The rearrangement uses TRBV6-6 and TRBJ2-3, with 12 bases that match TRBD2. Germline loops: CDR1 MNHNY, CDR2 SVGAGI (reference sequence). The trim removed 11 bases at V and 4 bases at J, leaving 10 bases unmatched. CDR3 size: 15 residues. CDR3 bases: TGTGCCGTCCGGAGACTAGCGGGGGTGCCAGATACGCAGTATTTT. Its protein is CAVRRLAGVPDTQYF.

This chain joins TRBV12-3 or TRBV12-4 and TRBJ2-1, with D perhaps TRBD1 (6 bases). The V gene lost 0 bases and the J gene lost 6 bases, with 15 bases spanning the gap. The CDR3 length is 16 residues. In nucleotides, the CDR3 is TGTGCCAGCAGTTTAGCAGGGACAACCGTCCCCAATGAGCAGTTCTTC. Translating it yields CASSLAGTTVPNEQFF.

The chain is built from TRBV7-3 and TRBJ1-1; a possible D gene is TRBD1 (6 bases). The CDR3 is 15 amino acids. Trimming took off 5 bases at V and 1 base at J, with 14 bases between the two ends. Per germline, CDR1 SGHTA and CDR2 FQGTGA. The CDR3 DNA follows: TGTGCCAGCAGCAAGGAAGGGGGGGGGAACACTGAAGCTTTCTTT. It encodes CASSKEGGGNTEAFF.

This sequence joins TRBV12-3 or TRBV12-4 and TRBJ1-1; D remains ambiguous. With 6 bases removed from V and 7 bases from J, the gap between germline ends came to 12 bases. The CDR3 loop spans 12 amino acids. In nucleotides, the CDR3 is TGTGCCAGCAGCGAACGGACCCTTGAAGCTTTCTTT. Its translation: CASSERTLEAFF.

This clonotype was recorded many times. This sequence joins TRBV6-5 and TRBJ2-7; the match to TRBD2 covers 7 bases. The CDR3 totals 16 residues. CDR1 is MNHEY, CDR2 SVGAGI, per germline. The V segment lost 2 bases and the J segment 0 bases; nucleotides outside the gene matches: 7. DNA of the CDR3: TGTGCCAGCAGTTACGGGTTGCGGGAGAGCTCCTACGAGCAGTACTTC. This translates into CASSYGLRESSYEQYF.